The entry that follows covers one TCR beta chain sequence. The record originates from a study of blood T cell repertoires in COVID-19. In the original workflow: Reference gene primer amplification gave nucleated cell count estimates. Method: immunoSEQ multiplex PCR; TCRdb's copy keeps in-frame clones and lacks some. From that table come the V and J calls and clone size; the DNA was used to work out D and trimming. The repertoire holds about 240,000 clones, with around 86% as singletons. V lost 1 base to trimming and J lost 5 bases, with 23 bases between them. The CDR3 runs 18 residues. Germline CDR1 is LGHNA and CDR2 is YSLEER.

This sequence originates from a man older than 75 with acute or convalescent COVID-19. The sequencing sample was made of peripheral blood. The genes are TRBV4-3 and TRBJ2-5; perhaps TRBD1 as D (5 bases). CDR3 sequence: CASSQVSSSAGYWETQYF. CDR3 in DNA: TGCGCCAGCAGCCAAGTTTCGAGTTCGGCAGGGTACTGGGAGACCCAGTACTTC.